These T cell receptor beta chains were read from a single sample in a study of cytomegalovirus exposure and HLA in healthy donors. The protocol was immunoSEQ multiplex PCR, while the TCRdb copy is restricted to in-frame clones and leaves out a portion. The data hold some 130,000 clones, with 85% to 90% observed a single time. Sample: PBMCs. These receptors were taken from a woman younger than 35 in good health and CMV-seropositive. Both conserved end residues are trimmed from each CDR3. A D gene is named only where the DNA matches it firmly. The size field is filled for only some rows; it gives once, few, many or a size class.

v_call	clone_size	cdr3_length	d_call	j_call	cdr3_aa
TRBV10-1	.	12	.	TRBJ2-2	ASSPTEDTGELF
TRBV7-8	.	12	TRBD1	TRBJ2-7	ASSLGGGGYEQY
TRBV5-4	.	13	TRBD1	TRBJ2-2	ASSLVRQGHGELF
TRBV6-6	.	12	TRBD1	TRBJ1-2	ASSPTGPNYGYT
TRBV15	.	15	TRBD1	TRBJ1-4	ATSRGQGYLTNEKLF
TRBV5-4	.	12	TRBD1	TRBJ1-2	ASSKDRFSDGYT
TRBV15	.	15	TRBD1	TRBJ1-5	ATSRDQGGYSNQPQH
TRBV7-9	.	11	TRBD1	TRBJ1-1	ASSPDRGPEAF
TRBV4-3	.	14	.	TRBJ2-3	ASSREILSGTDTQY
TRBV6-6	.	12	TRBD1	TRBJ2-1	ASSNVQGRGEQF
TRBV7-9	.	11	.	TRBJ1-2	ASRAREGYGYT
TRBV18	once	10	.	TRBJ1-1	ASSLGPETAF
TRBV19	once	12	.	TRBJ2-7	ASSMMGSSYEQY
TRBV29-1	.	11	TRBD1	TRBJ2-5	SVALTGSETQY
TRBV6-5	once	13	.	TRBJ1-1	ASSYLPESDTEAF